The clone carrying this T cell receptor beta chain was picked up a small number of times. Antigen unknown. The entry originates in a study of cytomegalovirus exposure and HLA in healthy donors. Study-level points and caveats: Cytomegalovirus association was assigned to approximately 180 TCR beta chains. Analysis performed later found 16,951 TCR beta sequences associated with HLA alleles at 0.05 false discovery rate.

With 60 Vbeta and 13 Jbeta primers, the PCR was carried out. Sequenced by immunoSEQ multiplex PCR; TCRdb stores in-frame clones only, minus some. The sample yields around 170,000 clones, 65% to 80% seen once. All the people who gave samples were healthy bone marrow donors. This CDR3 is built from 19 residues. J was trimmed by 2 bases and V by 0 bases; bases with no gene match: 9. CDR1 is SNHLY, CDR2 FYNNEI, per germline. The V call is TRBV2, the J call TRBJ1-4, with TRBD1 matching over 10 bases. The sequenced sample consisted of PBMCs. This TCR derives from a woman in her forties or fifties in good health and CMV-seropositive. CDR3: CASSEAPWTGGFTNEKLFF. The CDR3 region has the DNA TGTGCCAGCAGTGAAGCGCCTTGGACAGGGGGTTTTACTAATGAAAAACTGTTTTTT.